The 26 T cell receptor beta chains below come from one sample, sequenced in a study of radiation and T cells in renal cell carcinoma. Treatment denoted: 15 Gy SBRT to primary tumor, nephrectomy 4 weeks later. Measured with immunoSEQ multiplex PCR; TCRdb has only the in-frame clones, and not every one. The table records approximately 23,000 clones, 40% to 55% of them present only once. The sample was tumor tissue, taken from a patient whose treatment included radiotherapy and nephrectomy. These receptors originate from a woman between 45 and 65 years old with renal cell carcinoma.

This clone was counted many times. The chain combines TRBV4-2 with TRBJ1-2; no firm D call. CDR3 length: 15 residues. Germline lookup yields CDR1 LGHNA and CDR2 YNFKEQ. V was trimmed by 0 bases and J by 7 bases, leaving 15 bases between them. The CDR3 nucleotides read TGTGCCAGCAGCCAAGAAGGAACAAGGCGGAGTGGCTACACCTTC. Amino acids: CASSQEGTRRSGYTF.

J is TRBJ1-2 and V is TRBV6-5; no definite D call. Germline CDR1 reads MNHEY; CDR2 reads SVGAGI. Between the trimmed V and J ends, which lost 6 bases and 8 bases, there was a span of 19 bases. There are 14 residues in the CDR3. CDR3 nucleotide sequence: TGTGCCAGCAGAGCCTCCGGCGCGATCGGGGGCTACACCTTC. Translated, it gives CASRASGAIGGYTF.

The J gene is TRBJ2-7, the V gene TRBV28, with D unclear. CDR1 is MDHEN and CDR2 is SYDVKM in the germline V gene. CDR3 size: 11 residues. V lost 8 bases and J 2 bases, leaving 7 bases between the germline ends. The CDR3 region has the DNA TGTGCCAGCGCTGAGGCCTACGAGCAGTACTTC. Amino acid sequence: CASAEAYEQYF. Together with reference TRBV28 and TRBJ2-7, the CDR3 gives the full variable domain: DVKVTQSSRYLVKRTGEKVFLECVQDMDHENMFWYRQDPGLGLRLIYFSYDVKMKEKGDIPEGYSVSREKKERFSLILESASTNQTSMYLCASAEAYEQYFGPGTRLTVT.

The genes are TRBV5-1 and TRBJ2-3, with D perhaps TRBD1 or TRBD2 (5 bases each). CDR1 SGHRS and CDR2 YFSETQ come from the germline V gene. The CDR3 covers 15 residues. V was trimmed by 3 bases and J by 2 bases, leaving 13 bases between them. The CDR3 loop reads CASSSARGLTDTQYF. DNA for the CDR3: TGCGCCAGCAGCTCCGCCCGGGGCCTCACAGATACGCAGTATTTT.

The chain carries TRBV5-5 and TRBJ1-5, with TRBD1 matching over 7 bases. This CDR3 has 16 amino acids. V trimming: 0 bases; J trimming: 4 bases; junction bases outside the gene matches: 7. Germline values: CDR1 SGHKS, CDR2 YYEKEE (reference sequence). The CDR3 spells CASSLVGGGLNQPQHF. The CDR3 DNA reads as TGTGCCAGCAGCTTGGTGGGAGGGGGCTTAAATCAGCCCCAGCATTTT. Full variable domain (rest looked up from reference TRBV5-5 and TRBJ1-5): DAGVTQSPTHLIKTRGQQVTLRCSPISGHKSVSWYQQVLGQGPQFIFQYYEKEERGRGNFPDRFSARQFPNYSSELNVNALLLGDSALYLCASSLVGGGLNQPQHFGDGTRLSIL.

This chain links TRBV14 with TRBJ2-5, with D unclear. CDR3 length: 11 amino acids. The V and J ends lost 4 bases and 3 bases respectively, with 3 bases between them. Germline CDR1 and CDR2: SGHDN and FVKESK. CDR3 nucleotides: TGTGCCAGCAGCCGCGAAGAGACCCAGTACTTC. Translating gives CASSREETQYF.

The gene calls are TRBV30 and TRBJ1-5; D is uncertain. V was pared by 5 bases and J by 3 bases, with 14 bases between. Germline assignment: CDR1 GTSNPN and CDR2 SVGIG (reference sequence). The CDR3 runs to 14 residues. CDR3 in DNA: TGTGCCTGGGGAAATTACAGCTTCAATCAGCCCCAGCATTTT. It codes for CAWGNYSFNQPQHF.

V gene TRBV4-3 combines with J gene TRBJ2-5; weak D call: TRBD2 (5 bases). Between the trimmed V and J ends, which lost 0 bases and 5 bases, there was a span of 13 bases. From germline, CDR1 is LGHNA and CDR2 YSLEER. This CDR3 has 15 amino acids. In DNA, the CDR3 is TGCGCCAGCAGCCAAGATTTGAGGGCATGGGAGACCCAGTACTTC. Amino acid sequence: CASSQDLRAWETQYF.

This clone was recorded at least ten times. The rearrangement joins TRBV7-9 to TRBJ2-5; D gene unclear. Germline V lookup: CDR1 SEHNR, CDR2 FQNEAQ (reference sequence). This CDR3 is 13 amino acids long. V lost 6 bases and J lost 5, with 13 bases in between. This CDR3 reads CASSLPELETQYF. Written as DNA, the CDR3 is TGTGCCAGCAGTTTACCAGAGTTGGAGACCCAGTACTTC. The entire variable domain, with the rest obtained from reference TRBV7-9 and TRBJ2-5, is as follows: DTGVSQNPRHKITKRGQNVTFRCDPISEHNRLYWYRQTLGQGPEFLTYFQNEAQLEKSRLLSDRFSAERPKGSFSTLEIQRTEQGDSAMYLCASSLPELETQYFGPGTRLLVL.

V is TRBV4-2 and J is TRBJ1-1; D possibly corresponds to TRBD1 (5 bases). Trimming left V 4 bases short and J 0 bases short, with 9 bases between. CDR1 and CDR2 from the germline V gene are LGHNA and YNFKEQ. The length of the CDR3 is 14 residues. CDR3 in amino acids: CASSPRAMNTEAFF. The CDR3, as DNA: TGTGCCAGCAGCCCCAGGGCCATGAACACTGAAGCTTTCTTT.

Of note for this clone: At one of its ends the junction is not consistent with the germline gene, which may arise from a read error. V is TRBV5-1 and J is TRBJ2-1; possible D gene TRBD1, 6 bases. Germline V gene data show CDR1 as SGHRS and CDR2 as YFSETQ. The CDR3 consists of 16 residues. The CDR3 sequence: CANSLGGTHSYNEQFF. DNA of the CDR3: TGCGCCAACAGCTTGGGTGGGACACACTCCTACAATGAGCAGTTCTTC.

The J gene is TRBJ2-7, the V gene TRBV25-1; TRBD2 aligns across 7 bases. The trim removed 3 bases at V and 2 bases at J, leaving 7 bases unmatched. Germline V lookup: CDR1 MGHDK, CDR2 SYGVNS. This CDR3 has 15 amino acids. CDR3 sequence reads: CASSEGTGGPYEQYF. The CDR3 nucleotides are TGTGCCAGCAGTGAGGGGACGGGGGGACCCTACGAGCAGTACTTC.

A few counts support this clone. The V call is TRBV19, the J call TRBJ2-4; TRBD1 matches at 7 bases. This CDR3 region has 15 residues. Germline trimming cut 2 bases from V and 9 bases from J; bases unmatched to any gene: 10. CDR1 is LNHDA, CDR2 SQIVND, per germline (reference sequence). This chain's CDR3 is CASSIRTGEGVIQYF. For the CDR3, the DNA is TGTGCCAGTAGTATAAGGACAGGTGAGGGGGTCATTCAGTACTTC.

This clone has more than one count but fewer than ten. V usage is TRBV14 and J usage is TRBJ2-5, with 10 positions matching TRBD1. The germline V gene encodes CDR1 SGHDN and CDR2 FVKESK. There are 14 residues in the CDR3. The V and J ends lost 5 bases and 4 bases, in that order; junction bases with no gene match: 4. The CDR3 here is CASSDRTGGETQYF. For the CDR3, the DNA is TGTGCCAGCAGCGACCGGACAGGGGGAGAGACCCAGTACTTC.

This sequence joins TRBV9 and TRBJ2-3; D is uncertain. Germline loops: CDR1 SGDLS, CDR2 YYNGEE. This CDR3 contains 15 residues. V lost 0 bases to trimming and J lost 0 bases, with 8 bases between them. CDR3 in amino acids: CASSVAPRSTDTQYF. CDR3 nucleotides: TGTGCCAGCAGCGTAGCTCCCCGTAGCACAGATACGCAGTATTTT.

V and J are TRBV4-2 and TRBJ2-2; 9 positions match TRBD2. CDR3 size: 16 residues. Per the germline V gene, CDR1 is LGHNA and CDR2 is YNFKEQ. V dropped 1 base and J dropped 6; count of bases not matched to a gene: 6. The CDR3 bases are TGTGCCAGCAGCCAAGTTAGCGGGAGAGGTTCCGGGGAGCTGTTTTTT. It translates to CASSQVSGRGSGELFF.

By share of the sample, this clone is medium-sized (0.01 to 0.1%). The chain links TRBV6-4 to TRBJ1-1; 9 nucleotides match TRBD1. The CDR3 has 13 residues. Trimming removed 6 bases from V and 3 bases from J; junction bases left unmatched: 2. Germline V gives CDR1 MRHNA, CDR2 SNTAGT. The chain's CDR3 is CASRRDRDTEAFF. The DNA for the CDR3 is TGTGCCAGCAGGAGGGACAGGGACACTGAAGCTTTCTTT.

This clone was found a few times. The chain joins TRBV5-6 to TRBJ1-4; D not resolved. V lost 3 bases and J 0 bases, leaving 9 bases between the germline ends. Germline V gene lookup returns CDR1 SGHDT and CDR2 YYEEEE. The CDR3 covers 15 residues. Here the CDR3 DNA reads TGTGCCAGCAGCTCGACTCTCGCAACTAATGAAAAACTGTTTTTT. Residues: CASSSTLATNEKLFF.

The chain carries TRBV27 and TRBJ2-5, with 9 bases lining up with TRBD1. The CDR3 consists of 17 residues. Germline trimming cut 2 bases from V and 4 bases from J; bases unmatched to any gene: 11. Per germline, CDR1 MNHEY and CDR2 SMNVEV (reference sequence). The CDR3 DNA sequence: TGTGCCAGCAGTTTAACCACAGGGGGCGCCCGGGGAGAGACCCAGTACTTC. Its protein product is CASSLTTGGARGETQYF.

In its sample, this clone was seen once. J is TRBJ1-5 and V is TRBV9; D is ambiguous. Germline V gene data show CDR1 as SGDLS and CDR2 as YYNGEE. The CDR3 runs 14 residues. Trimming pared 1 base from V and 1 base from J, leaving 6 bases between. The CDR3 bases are TGTGCCAGCAGCGTAACTGGGAGCAATCAGCCCCAGCATTTT. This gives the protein CASSVTGSNQPQHF.

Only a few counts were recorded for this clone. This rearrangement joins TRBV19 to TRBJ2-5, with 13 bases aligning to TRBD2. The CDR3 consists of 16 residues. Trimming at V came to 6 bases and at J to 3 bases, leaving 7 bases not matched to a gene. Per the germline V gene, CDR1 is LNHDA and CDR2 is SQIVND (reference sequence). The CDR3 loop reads CASRGTSGAQKETQYF. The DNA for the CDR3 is TGTGCCAGTAGAGGGACTAGCGGGGCGCAGAAAGAGACCCAGTACTTC.

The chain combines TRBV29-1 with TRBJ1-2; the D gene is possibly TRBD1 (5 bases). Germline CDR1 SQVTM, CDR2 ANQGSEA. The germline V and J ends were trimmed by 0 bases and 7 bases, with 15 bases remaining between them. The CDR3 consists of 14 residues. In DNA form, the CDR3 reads TGCAGCGTTGAAGACCACCGGGACCCAGGTGGCTACACCTTC. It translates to CSVEDHRDPGGYTF.

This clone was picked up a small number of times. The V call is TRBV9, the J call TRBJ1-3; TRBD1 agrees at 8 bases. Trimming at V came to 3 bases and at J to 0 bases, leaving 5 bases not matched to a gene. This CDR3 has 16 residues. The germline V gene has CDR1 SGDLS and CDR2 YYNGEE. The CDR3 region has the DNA TGTGCCAGCAGCGACACAGGGGGTGTCTCTGGAAACACCATATATTTT. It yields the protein CASSDTGGVSGNTIYF.

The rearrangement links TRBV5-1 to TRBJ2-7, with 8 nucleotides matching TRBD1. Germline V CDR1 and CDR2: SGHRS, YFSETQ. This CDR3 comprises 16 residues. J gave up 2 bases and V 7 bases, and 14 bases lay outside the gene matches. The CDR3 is CASSGGPGGLTYEQYF. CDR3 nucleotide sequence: TGCGCCAGCTCCGGGGGTCCAGGGGGCTTGACCTACGAGCAGTACTTC.

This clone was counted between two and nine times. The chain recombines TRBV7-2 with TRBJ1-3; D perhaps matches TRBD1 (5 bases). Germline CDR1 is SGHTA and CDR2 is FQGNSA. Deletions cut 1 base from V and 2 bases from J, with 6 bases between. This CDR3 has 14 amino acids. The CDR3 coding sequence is TGTGCCAGCAGCTTAGTCAGGGCTGGAAACACCATATATTTT. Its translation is CASSLVRAGNTIYF. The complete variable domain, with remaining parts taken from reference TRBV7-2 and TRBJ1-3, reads GAGVSQSPSNKVTEKGKDVELRCDPISGHTALYWYRQSLGQGLEFLIYFQGNSAPDKSGLPSDRFSAERTGGSVSTLTIQRTQQEDSAVYLCASSLVRAGNTIYFGEGSWLTVV.

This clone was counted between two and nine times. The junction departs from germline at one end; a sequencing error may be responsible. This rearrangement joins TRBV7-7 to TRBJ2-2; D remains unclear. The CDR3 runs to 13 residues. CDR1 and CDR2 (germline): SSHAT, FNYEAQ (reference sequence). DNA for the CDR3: TGTGCTAGCAGCATAGACCGCACCGGGGAGCTGTTTTTT. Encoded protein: CASSIDRTGELFF.